One sample yielded the 29 T cell receptor beta chains listed below, sequenced in a study of cytomegalovirus exposure and HLA in healthy donors. Amplification used 60 Vbeta primers and 13 Jbeta primers. Here immunoSEQ multiplex PCR was the method, and the copy in TCRdb shows in-frame clones only, minus some. This table holds about 160,000 clones, more than 70% found once. The sequenced sample consisted of PBMCs. The receptors were sampled from a man between 60 and 75 years old in good health and CMV-seronegative.

This clone has more than one count but fewer than ten. The rearrangement joins TRBV7-6 to TRBJ2-1; TRBD2 aligns across 13 bases. Looked up from germline, CDR1 is SGHVS and CDR2 is FNYEAQ. This CDR3 region has 19 residues. V lost 5 bases and J lost 0; bases outside the gene matches: 10. The CDR3 DNA is TGTGCCAGCAGCCCTAGACTAGCGGGGGGCGCTAGCTCCTACAATGAGCAGTTCTTC. As protein: CASSPRLAGGASSYNEQFF.

This clone turned up a few times. The chain recombines TRBV6-4 with TRBJ1-2; D is unresolved. CDR1 MRHNA and CDR2 SNTAGT come from the germline V gene. The CDR3 consists of 16 residues. With 10 bases removed from V and 4 bases from J, the gap between germline ends came to 25 bases. In DNA, the CDR3 is TGTGCCACCAATCGCCTCGGGCCCGGGGAGGCCTATGGCTACACCTTC. The encoded protein is CATNRLGPGEAYGYTF.

The chain has TRBV7-6 and TRBJ2-5, with a possible D match to TRBD2 (6 bases). The J call may be faulty, since TRBJ2-7 better matches the DNA end. Germline V lookup: CDR1 SGHVS, CDR2 FNYEAQ. The CDR3 is made up of 13 amino acids. The CDR3 DNA sequence: TGTGCCAGCAGCTTAATCGGGCGGGGCGAGCAGTACTTC. As protein: CASSLIGRGEQYF.

This clone has a single count. V and J are TRBV18 and TRBJ2-2, with 7 bases lining up with TRBD1. With 3 bases clipped from V and 3 bases from J, the junction kept 4 bases outside the gene matches. The CDR3 spans 15 residues. Germline assignment: CDR1 KGHSH and CDR2 LQKENI. CDR3 residues: CASSPLDRDTGELFF. The CDR3 coding sequence is TGTGCCAGCTCACCCCTAGACAGGGACACCGGGGAGCTGTTTTTT.

This clone was seen more than once but under ten times. The rearrangement joins TRBV5-1 to TRBJ1-2; perhaps TRBD1 as D (6 bases). The CDR3 totals 14 residues. Germline V gene lookup returns CDR1 SGHRS and CDR2 YFSETQ. Trimming took 4 bases from V and 4 from J, leaving 14 bases between them. The chain's CDR3 is CASSQYTGSYGYTF. CDR3 nucleotides: TGCGCCAGCAGCCAATACACAGGGTCCTATGGCTACACCTTC.

The CDR3 spells CASSLEAAGGLTDTQYF. CDR3 sequence (DNA): TGTGCCAGCAGCTTAGAAGCGGCAGGGGGCTTAACAGATACGCAGTATTTT. The gene calls are TRBV7-2 and TRBJ2-3; the match to TRBD1 covers 8 bases. V was clipped by 1 base and J by 3 bases; unmatched bases: 9. The CDR3 spans 17 residues. Germline CDR1 is SGHTA and CDR2 is FQGNSA.

This clone was observed once. V usage is TRBV10-3 and J usage is TRBJ2-3; 10 nucleotides line up with TRBD2. CDR1 and CDR2 (germline): ENHRY, SYGVKD. Losses at the gene ends were 4 bases for V and 2 bases for J; bases not matched to a gene: 9. This CDR3 comprises 17 residues. CDR3 protein: CAISAAGGPLNTDTQYF. The CDR3 DNA follows: TGTGCCATCAGTGCAGCGGGAGGGCCCTTAAACACAGATACGCAGTATTTT.

This clone was observed a handful of times. The chain is built from TRBV10-3 and TRBJ1-5; a possible D gene is TRBD1 (5 bases). V was pared by 0 bases and J by 5 bases, with 5 bases between. This CDR3 spans 13 amino acids. Germline CDR1 reads ENHRY; CDR2 reads SYGVKD. CDR3 loop: CAISESGDQPQHF. The CDR3 region has the DNA TGTGCCATCAGTGAGTCAGGGGATCAGCCCCAGCATTTT.

This chain connects TRBV15 to TRBJ2-2; TRBD2 matches at 8 bases. CDR1 is LNHNV, CDR2 YYDKDF, per germline (reference sequence). Trimming at V came to 3 bases and at J to 0 bases, leaving 0 bases not matched to a gene. This CDR3 has 15 amino acids. CDR3 in DNA: TGTGCCACCAGCAGGGGACTAGCGAACACCGGGGAGCTGTTTTTT. It translates to CATSRGLANTGELFF.

The V gene is TRBV19, the J gene TRBJ2-1; 8 bases fit TRBD2. J gave up 6 bases and V 5 bases, and 9 bases lay outside the gene matches. Germline loops: CDR1 LNHDA, CDR2 SQIVND (reference sequence). This CDR3 contains 15 residues. The CDR3 DNA is TGTGCCAGTAGTCTTGCGCGGCTAGCGGGCAATGAGCAGTTCTTC. This translates into CASSLARLAGNEQFF.

This clone was observed a few times. The V and J genes are TRBV7-9 and TRBJ1-2, with 12 nucleotides matching TRBD1. This CDR3 is built from 15 residues. CDR1 and CDR2 from the germline V gene are SEHNR and FQNEAQ (reference sequence). Trimming took 0 bases from V and 6 from J; bases not matched to a gene: 2. The CDR3 reads CASSLAGTGGHGYTF. The CDR3 DNA follows: TGTGCCAGCAGCTTAGCCGGGACAGGGGGCCATGGCTACACCTTC.

V and J are TRBV4-1 and TRBJ2-3; 11 bases match TRBD2. Germline values: CDR1 MGHRA, CDR2 YSYEKL. The CDR3 covers 16 residues. V lost 0 bases and J lost 1; bases outside the gene matches: 0. CDR3 DNA sequence: TGCGCCAGCAGCCAAGAGGGACTAGCGGGCACAGATACGCAGTATTTT. Amino acids: CASSQEGLAGTDTQYF.

The V call is TRBV28, the J call TRBJ1-2, with D unclear. Trimming shortened V by 9 bases and J by 2 bases, and 7 bases separated the two germline ends. Germline CDR1 reads MDHEN; CDR2 reads SYDVKM. The CDR3 length is 11 residues. The CDR3 region is CASRENYGYTF. Here the CDR3 DNA reads TGTGCCAGTCGAGAGAACTATGGCTACACCTTC.

Details on this clone: Other nucleotide sequences from this sample produce the same CDR3. V usage is TRBV7-2 and J usage is TRBJ2-7; 7 bases agree with TRBD1. The germline CDR1 and CDR2 sequences are SGHTA and FQGNSA. CDR3 length: 14 amino acids. The ends lost 1 base at V and 2 bases at J; junction bases unmatched: 2. CDR3 sequence (DNA): TGTGCCAGCAGCTTAGGACAGGGCGCCTACGAGCAGTACTTC. Residues: CASSLGQGAYEQYF.

The chain is built from TRBV27 and TRBJ2-7, with a tentative D call TRBD2 (6 bases). V shed 2 bases and J shed 0 bases, with 11 bases lying between them. The CDR3 sequence is 15 residues long. Germline loops: CDR1 MNHEY, CDR2 SMNVEV (reference sequence). CDR3 in amino acids: CASSLRLASSYEQYF. In DNA form, the CDR3 reads TGTGCCAGCAGTTTAAGGCTAGCGAGCTCCTACGAGCAGTACTTC.

This clone was seen a single time. This chain uses TRBV6-5 with TRBJ1-1, with a tentative D call TRBD1 (6 bases). There are 11 residues in the CDR3. The germline gives CDR1 MNHEY, CDR2 SVGAGI. Trimming stripped 6 bases from V and 11 bases from J, with 13 bases between. CDR3 region: CASRHRDRAFF. In nucleotides, the CDR3 is TGTGCCAGCAGGCACAGGGATAGGGCTTTCTTT.

This clone came up a few times. This chain links TRBV7-2 with TRBJ2-7; 10 bases match TRBD1. Germline V gives CDR1 SGHTA, CDR2 FQGNSA. CDR3 length: 15 residues. J was trimmed by 2 bases and V by 8 bases; bases with no gene match: 9. The CDR3 spells CASHLRQGAPYEQYF. CDR3 DNA: TGTGCCAGCCACCTCCGACAGGGGGCCCCCTACGAGCAGTACTTC.

As DNA, the CDR3 is TGTGCCAGCAGTTTACGGGGGGGGAGCTCCTACAATGAGCAGTTCTTC. Protein product: CASSLRGGSSYNEQFF. V usage is TRBV27 and J usage is TRBJ2-1; TRBD2 aligns across 8 bases. Germline values: CDR1 MNHEY, CDR2 SMNVEV (reference sequence). CDR3 length equals 16 residues. Trimming at V came to 2 bases and at J to 0 bases, leaving 3 bases not matched to a gene.

V usage is TRBV5-4 and J usage is TRBJ1-2, with 9 bases that match TRBD1. Germline CDR1 is SGHNT and CDR2 is YYREEE (reference sequence). This CDR3 is 17 amino acids long. The trim removed 2 bases at V and 1 base at J, leaving 9 bases unmatched. CDR3 in DNA: TGTGCCAGCAGCTTAGAGGGACAGGGAGTTCTTAACTATGGCTACACCTTC. The encoded protein is CASSLEGQGVLNYGYTF.

This clone appeared a few times. V is TRBV2 and J is TRBJ2-3; D is unresolved. The V and J ends lost 4 bases and 8 bases respectively, with 13 bases between them. Germline loops: CDR1 SNHLY, CDR2 FYNNEI. This CDR3 spans 13 amino acids. The CDR3 DNA is TGTGCCAGCAGTGGGCAGGTCGGTGGTACGCAGTATTTT. Protein product: CASSGQVGGTQYF.

The CDR3 DNA sequence: TGTGCCAGCAGACCCCGGGACTTAGAGCAGTACTTC. Its translation: CASRPRDLEQYF. The chain carries TRBV6-6 and TRBJ2-7; maybe TRBD2 (6 bases). Trimming took off 6 bases at V and 7 bases at J, with 13 bases between the two ends. Germline V lookup: CDR1 MNHNY, CDR2 SVGAGI (reference sequence). This CDR3 is 12 amino acids long.

The genes are TRBV9 and TRBJ2-6; D unclear. V was pared by 3 bases and J by 4 bases, with 20 bases between. Looked up from germline, CDR1 is SGDLS and CDR2 is YYNGEE. The CDR3 length is 18 residues. The CDR3: CASSANPMESTGANVLTF. Here the CDR3 DNA reads TGTGCCAGCAGCGCAAATCCCATGGAGTCAACAGGGGCCAACGTCCTGACTTTC. Based on the CDR3 plus reference TRBV9 and TRBJ2-6, the full variable domain is DSGVTQTPKHLITATGQRVTLRCSPRSGDLSVYWYQQSLDQGLQFLIQYYNGEERAKGNILERFSAQQFPDLHSELNLSSLELGDSALYFCASSANPMESTGANVLTFGAGSRLTVL.

Note on this clone: One end of the junction fails to match germline, which may point to a read error. The chain couples TRBV7-2 to TRBJ1-5, with 7 bases aligning to TRBD1. The CDR3 sequence is 14 residues long. Germline-derived CDR1 and CDR2 are SGHTA and FQGNSA. CDR3 sequence: CASSLGGQDAYLYF. The CDR3 DNA is TGTGCCAGCAGCTTAGGCGGACAGGACGCGTACCTCTATTTT.

The V call is TRBV12-5, the J call TRBJ1-2; no clear D gene. V lost 2 bases and J lost 4, with 8 bases in between. The CDR3 spans 13 residues. Germline V gives CDR1 LGHNT, CDR2 FRNRAP. This chain's CDR3 is CASGLSGSYGYTF. CDR3 coding DNA: TGTGCTAGTGGTTTGTCGGGGAGCTATGGCTACACCTTC.

The rearrangement joins TRBV11-3 to TRBJ2-2, with 7 bases lining up with TRBD1. Germline trimming cut 4 bases from V and 4 bases from J; bases unmatched to any gene: 9. Germline V gene sequence: CDR1 SGHNT, CDR2 YENEEA. This CDR3 comprises 16 residues. CDR3 sequence (DNA): TGTGCCAGCAGCTCCGGACAGGATACTACCACCGGGGAGCTGTTTTTT. It yields the protein CASSSGQDTTTGELFF.

The chain is built from TRBV15 and TRBJ1-1; 10 positions agree with TRBD1. The CDR3 covers 13 residues. Germline loops: CDR1 LNHNV, CDR2 YYDKDF (reference sequence). The J segment lost 12 bases and the V segment lost 8 bases, leaving 12 bases of the junction unmatched. The CDR3 loop is CATGIRDRGRTFF. CDR3 bases: TGTGCCACCGGAATCCGGGACAGGGGACGGACTTTCTTT.

The V gene is TRBV18, the J gene TRBJ2-5; D perhaps matches TRBD2 (6 bases). V lost 3 bases, J lost 5 bases, and 13 bases lay in between. The CDR3 extends over 14 amino acids. Per germline, CDR1 KGHSH and CDR2 LQKENI. Here the CDR3 reads CASSPSTGEETQYF. Here the CDR3 DNA reads TGTGCCAGCTCACCTAGTACGGGAGAGGAGACCCAGTACTTC.

This clone appeared a few times. The V call is TRBV5-1, the J call TRBJ2-1; 10 bases agree with TRBD2. The junction had 4 bases not matched to a gene; V was cut back by 1 base and J by 3 bases. The CDR3 extends over 16 amino acids. CDR1 and CDR2 (germline): SGHRS, YFSETQ. CDR3 sequence reads: CASSLLASGSYNEQFF. The CDR3 DNA sequence: TGCGCCAGCAGCTTGCTAGCTAGCGGGAGCTACAATGAGCAGTTCTTC.

The rearrangement uses TRBV27 and TRBJ1-6; perhaps TRBD1 as D (6 bases). V was trimmed by 5 bases and J by 11 bases, leaving 16 bases between them. CDR1 is MNHEY and CDR2 is SMNVEV in the germline V gene (reference sequence). This CDR3 has 14 amino acids. In DNA form, the CDR3 reads TGTGCCAGCAGTCTACTACAGGGACGGACACCCCTCCACTTT. It codes for CASSLLQGRTPLHF.